This TCR beta chain was documented in a study of PD-L1 blockade in urothelial cancer (dated by TCRdb to about 2017). The study in broad terms: All patients started therapy around 2014 and received atezolizumab 1,200 mg intravenously every 3 weeks. A median of about 140,000 T cells and 83,000 or so unique TCRs was obtained from blood samples, and a median clonality of about 0.08 was observed. Whole exome sequencing and RNA sequencing of pretreatment tumors were performed alongside TCR sequencing in the same patients. Twenty-five of 29 patients were identified as males with urothelial cancer of bladder origin, and a prior smoking history was reported by 18 of 29 patients. Somatic, immune and clinical correlates of response to PD-L1 blockade with atezolizumab in urothelial cancer were the focus of an exploratory multi-omic analysis. About 10 patients reached durable clinical benefit, while some 21 patients did not. Pretreatment tumor samples, along with matched peripheral blood collected serially before and after atezolizumab treatment, underwent TCR sequencing. An ECOG performance status of 0 or 1 was recorded for the patients, and 0 to 3 prior chemotherapy regimens had been received by the patients. Progression-free survival longer than 6 months counted as durable clinical benefit, and TCR features were additionally tested against both progression-free and overall survival. Pretreatment blood TCR-seq was available for twenty-nine patients, at least one posttreatment blood collection was obtained for about 25 patients, and tumor TCR-seq was available for about 25 patients. Blood samples were analyzed at two time points: 3 weeks after treatment start (second dose) and 6 weeks after treatment start.

The sample's time point label, decoded: peripheral blood 6 weeks after treatment start. A total of some 30 patients with locally advanced or metastatic urothelial carcinoma, treated at Memorial Sloan Kettering on a trial protocol, made up the cohort. Peripheral blood mononuclear cells were collected pretreatment and during treatment, with between 1 and 8 total time points obtained per patient. The Qiagen DNeasy Blood extraction kit was used to purify genomic DNA from total PBMCs and from tumor samples. Collected pretreatment and during treatment, PBMCs were isolated and stored as previously described. The full study reports these points: Improved progression-free and overall survival was associated with having pretreatment peripheral blood TCR clonality below the median. Among patients with durable benefit, tumor-associated TCR clones showed greater expansion in peripheral blood 3 weeks after treatment started (n ≈ 23, p = 0.022). Because the sample size was small (n of about 29) and many exploratory analyses were performed, the results are intended to be hypothesis-generating.

Each PCR received spiked-in synthetic TCR analog templates so that absolute template abundance could be estimated from read counts. Using the immunoSEQ assay, TCRbeta CDR3 regions were amplified from genomic DNA with bias-controlled V and J gene primers. Sequencing of rearranged TCRbeta segments was done at approximately 20X coverage. The original pipeline was this. Clustering was used to correct sequencing errors, and CDR3s were annotated against IMGT so that V, D and J genes could be assigned. Only productive TCRbeta rearrangements were used in downstream analyses, excluding out-of-frame or stop-codon sequences. To compute clonality, Shannon entropy was normalized by the log of the number of unique productive sequences and then subtracted from one. Clones differing between time points or between blood and tumor were identified by Fisher's exact test with Benjamini-Hochberg correction at adjusted p below 0.01. TCRdb holds this immuneACCESS table with in-frame rearrangements only. Some clones are missing; in checked studies, unresolved V genes explain under half, and the rest has no known cause. V, J and clone size are those of that table, while D and trimming were read from the DNA. This sample comprises 95,000 to 130,000 clones, more than 85% of them detected only once. The ten largest clones capture roughly 1.7% of the sample.

The cysteine opens and the phenylalanine closes a CDR3 of 15 amino acids. Solely the CDR3 DNA is kept, with 45 bases framed from the first base. CDR1 and CDR2 are drawn from the germline V gene: MDHEN, SYDVKM. Trimming takes 2 bases off V and 5 bases off J; junction bases not matched to a gene: 9. Regarding this clone: This clone's antigen is unknown. Base qualities were left out, and no much larger clone turns up one base away.

The V gene is TRBV28 and the J gene is TRBJ2-7; 7 bases in between match TRBD2. The TCR originated in a man aged 60 to 69 with urothelial cancer. Sequenced here: PBMCs, sampled around atezolizumab (anti-PD-L1) treatment. Here the CDR3 is given as CASSLGGGSKNEQYF. The DNA reads as follows: TGTGCCAGCAGTTTAGGAGGCGGGAGTAAGAACGAGCAGTACTTC. When the CDR3 is completed using the reference TRBV28 and TRBJ2-7 genes on either side, the full variable domain is DVKVTQSSRYLVKRTGEKVFLECVQDMDHENMFWYRQDPGLGLRLIYFSYDVKMKEKGDIPEGYSVSREKKERFSLILESASTNQTSMYLCASSLGGGSKNEQYFGPGTRLTVT.